This paragraph covers one T cell receptor (beta chain) sequence. Antigen: not known. The record originates from a study of blood T cells in healthy people across ages. Using a J-beta primer mix together with a sample-barcoded 5' primer, a second PCR was run for about 6 to 11 cycles. Each cDNA molecule received a tag from a template-switch adaptor that had 12 random nucleotides. MiXCR, applied by TCRdb to the 5' RACE reads, yields one record per CDR3 protein. The sample contains under 1,100,000 distinct CDR3 sequences, roughly 24% of which appear only once. V lost 3 bases and J lost 7; bases outside the gene matches: 4. Germline CDR1 reads MNHNS; CDR2 reads SASEGT. CDR3 size: 16 residues. Regarding the study as a whole: Lack of knowledge of donor CMV status possibly confounded expanded clonotype changes.

The same sample was also studied in work on T cells of mothers and their children. According to that study: In cDNA synthesis, all of the extracted RNA was used at about 1.6 ug per 15 ul.

The receptor's source is a girl aged 2 to 9 in good health. The chain is built from TRBV6-1 and TRBJ2-1; 15 bases align to TRBD2. The sample taken for sequencing was blood. The CDR3 loop reads CASSDPGLAGGNEQFF. For the CDR3, the DNA is TGTGCCAGCAGTGATCCGGGACTAGCGGGGGGAAATGAGCAGTTCTTC.